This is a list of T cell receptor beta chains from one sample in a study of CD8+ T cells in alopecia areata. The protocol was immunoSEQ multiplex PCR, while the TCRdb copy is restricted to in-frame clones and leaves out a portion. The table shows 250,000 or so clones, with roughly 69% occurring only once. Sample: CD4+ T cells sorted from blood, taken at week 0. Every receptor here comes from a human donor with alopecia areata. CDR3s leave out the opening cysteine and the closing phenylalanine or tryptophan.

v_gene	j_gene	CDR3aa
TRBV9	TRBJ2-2	ASNTLAGGPIF
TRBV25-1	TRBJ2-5	ASSDAGPPGETQY
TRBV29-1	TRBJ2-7	REPHGQGIPSSYEQY
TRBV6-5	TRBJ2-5	ASSYSEAGLGETQY
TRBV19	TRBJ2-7	ASSIWDRVYEQY
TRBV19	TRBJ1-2	ASGSRGSDYGYT
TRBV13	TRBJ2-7	ASSPWRGRGYEQY
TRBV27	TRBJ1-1	ATPPEVKNTEAF
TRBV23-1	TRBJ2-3	ASSLRTGGSTDTQY
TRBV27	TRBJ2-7	ASSPRAGAHEQY
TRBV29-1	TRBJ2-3	SVSAESTDTQY
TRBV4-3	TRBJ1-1	ASSRTGGTEAF
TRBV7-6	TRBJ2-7	ASSLGTAYNYEQY
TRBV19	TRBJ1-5	ASSNPGQISNQPQH
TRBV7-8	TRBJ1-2	ASSPTNYGYT
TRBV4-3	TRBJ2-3	ASSQVSGTDTQY
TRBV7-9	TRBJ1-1	AVSEAF
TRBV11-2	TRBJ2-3	ASSGRRGATDTQY
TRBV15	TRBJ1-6	ATSGDRVNSPLH
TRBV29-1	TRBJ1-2	SAGGGNYGYT
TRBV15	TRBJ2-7	ATSRGSGEGSYEQY
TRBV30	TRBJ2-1	AWSFPALQF
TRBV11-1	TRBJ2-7	ASGLSYEQY
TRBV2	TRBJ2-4	ASTPGRGNIQY
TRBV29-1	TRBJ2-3	SVEDSRRDTQY
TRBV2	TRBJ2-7	ASSVTSSYEQY
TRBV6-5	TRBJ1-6	ASSYSTDNSPLH
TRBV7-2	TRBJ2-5	ASSLMGGEETQY